This T cell receptor (beta chain) is from a study of T cells in Graves' hyperthyroidism and ophthalmopathy. General study findings and limits: Most thyroid clonotypes with frequency above 0.001 were detected in blood. Ophthalmopathy was distinguished from stable hyperthyroidism by 13 V-J signatures.

Points on this clonotype: Its antigen is unidentified.

Diagnoses were established using clinical symptoms, serum thyroxine and TRAb, thyroid ultrasound and orbital computed tomography. With 4 bases removed from V and 5 bases from J, the gap between germline ends came to 15 bases. This CDR3 has 15 residues. Germline V gene data show CDR1 as MGHRA and CDR2 as YSYEKL. RNA transcripts provided the source from which TCR beta CDR3 regions were amplified. Using the HTBI primer set, a first-round RT-PCR was run on the TCR CDR3. TCRdb reprocessed the multiplex PCR reads via MiXCR and lists one record per CDR3 protein. The sample has around 420,000 distinct CDR3 sequences; approximately 15% are singletons.

Source material: blood. The receptor's source is a young woman with Graves' hyperthyroidism. The V call is TRBV4-1, the J call TRBJ2-1; a weak D match, TRBD2 (6 bases). Written as DNA, the CDR3 is TGCGCCAGCAGCCTACTAGCTGGGGAACACAATGAGCAGTTCTTC. It encodes CASSLLAGEHNEQFF.